The 3 T cell receptor beta chains in this list originate from one sample, sequenced in a study of T-cell memory formation after mild COVID-19. Each CDR3 protein gets one entry after TCRdb re-called the 5' RACE reads with MiXCR. This table holds about 440,000 distinct CDR3 sequences, roughly 20% found once. The sample taken for sequencing was PBMCs or a T cell subset sorted from them (not recorded which). These receptors originate from an adult woman who had mild COVID-19 (a few samples of this study predate the infection). Cell type and time point are not known.

This rearrangement joins TRBV10-3 to TRBJ1-2, with D possibly matching TRBD1 (6 bases). There are 13 residues in the CDR3. The V gene lost 8 bases and the J gene lost 7 bases, with 17 bases spanning the gap. Germline CDR1 and CDR2: ENHRY and SYGVKD. The CDR3 spells CAIAPTGGFGYTF. The DNA of the CDR3 is TGTGCCATCGCTCCGACAGGCGGGTTTGGCTACACCTTC.

This clonotype was seen a few times. The V and J genes are TRBV5-1 and TRBJ2-7, with 10 bases aligning to TRBD1. V dropped 4 bases and J dropped 4; count of bases not matched to a gene: 8. CDR3 length: 15 residues. Germline V lookup: CDR1 SGHRS, CDR2 YFSETQ. CDR3 in amino acids: CASSVLGQGSYEQYF. The CDR3 DNA reads as TGCGCCAGCAGCGTATTGGGACAGGGGTCTTACGAGCAGTACTTC.

This clonotype has more than one count but fewer than ten. The V gene is TRBV29-1, the J gene TRBJ2-1; 7 bases are a match to TRBD2. Trimming removed 4 bases from V and 3 bases from J; junction bases left unmatched: 9. This CDR3 contains 15 residues. The V gene's germline CDR1 is SQVTM and CDR2 ANQGSEA. This CDR3 is CSVVRGVGYYNEQFF. The CDR3 nucleotides read TGCAGCGTTGTCCGGGGGGTTGGTTACTACAATGAGCAGTTCTTC.